A selection of T cell receptor beta chains follows, all from one sample in a study of human T cells and chemical hapten exposure. TCRdb fed the RACE reads into MiXCR, producing one record per CDR3 protein. The sample has roughly 120,000 distinct CDR3 sequences, about 12% seen once. The source material was whole blood, sampled in connection with sensitization to the hapten diphenylcyclopropenone (DPC). Receptors were obtained from a woman aged 45-65 years with alopecia areata. Some clones in this sample may be carry-over from other donors' samples. Each CDR3 is given with its conserved first and last residue. The order of the fields is clone size, D gene, V gene, J gene, CDR3 protein, CDR3 DNA. D genes are given only for firm matches. Clone sizes are given selectively: once, few, many, or a class where the clone is expanded.

many	NA	TRBV3-1	TRBJ1-1	CASSQDAGGRVNTEAFF	TGTGCCAGCAGCCAAGATGCGGGAGGCAGGGTAAACACTGAAGCTTTCTTT
once	TRBD2	TRBV6-2/TRBV6-3	TRBJ2-7	CASRPQRGRFHEQYF	TGTGCCAGCAGGCCACAGCGGGGTAGATTCCACGAGCAGTACTTC
NA	NA	TRBV28	TRBJ1-2	CASRRVYGYTF	TGTGCCAGCAGGAGAGTCTATGGCTACACCTTC
few	TRBD1	TRBV6-2/TRBV6-3	TRBJ1-5	CASSLTGNQPQHF	TGTGCCAGCAGCCTGACAGGGAATCAGCCCCAGCATTTT
few	TRBD1	TRBV18	TRBJ2-5	CASSPRGTVQETQYF	TGTGCCAGCTCACCACGGGGGACAGTCCAAGAGACCCAGTACTTC
NA	TRBD1	TRBV2	TRBJ1-2	CASPPGDRPRGYTF	TGTGCCAGTCCGCCAGGGGACAGGCCTCGAGGCTACACCTTC
many	NA	TRBV7-6	TRBJ2-2	CASSLGRHTGELFF	TGTGCCAGCAGCTTAGGCCGTCACACCGGGGAGCTGTTTTTT
NA	TRBD1	TRBV4-2	TRBJ2-7	CASSPAWSTGAPTYEQYF	TGTGCCAGCAGCCCAGCGTGGAGCACAGGGGCACCCACCTACGAGCAGTACTTC
few	TRBD2	TRBV12-3/TRBV12-4	TRBJ2-5	CASSFGGLEMETQYF	TGTGCCAGCAGTTTTGGGGGACTAGAGATGGAGACCCAGTACTTC
few	NA	TRBV18	TRBJ2-2	CASSPASSGELFF	TGTGCCAGCTCACCTGCCAGCTCCGGGGAGCTGTTTTTT
few	TRBD1	TRBV6-6	TRBJ1-1	CASSRGTAWDTEAFF	TGTGCCAGCAGCCGTGGGACAGCCTGGGACACTGAAGCTTTCTTT
few	NA	TRBV19	TRBJ2-6	CASKSDAGKNVLTF	TGTGCCAGTAAATCCGATGCAGGGAAAAACGTCCTGACTTTC